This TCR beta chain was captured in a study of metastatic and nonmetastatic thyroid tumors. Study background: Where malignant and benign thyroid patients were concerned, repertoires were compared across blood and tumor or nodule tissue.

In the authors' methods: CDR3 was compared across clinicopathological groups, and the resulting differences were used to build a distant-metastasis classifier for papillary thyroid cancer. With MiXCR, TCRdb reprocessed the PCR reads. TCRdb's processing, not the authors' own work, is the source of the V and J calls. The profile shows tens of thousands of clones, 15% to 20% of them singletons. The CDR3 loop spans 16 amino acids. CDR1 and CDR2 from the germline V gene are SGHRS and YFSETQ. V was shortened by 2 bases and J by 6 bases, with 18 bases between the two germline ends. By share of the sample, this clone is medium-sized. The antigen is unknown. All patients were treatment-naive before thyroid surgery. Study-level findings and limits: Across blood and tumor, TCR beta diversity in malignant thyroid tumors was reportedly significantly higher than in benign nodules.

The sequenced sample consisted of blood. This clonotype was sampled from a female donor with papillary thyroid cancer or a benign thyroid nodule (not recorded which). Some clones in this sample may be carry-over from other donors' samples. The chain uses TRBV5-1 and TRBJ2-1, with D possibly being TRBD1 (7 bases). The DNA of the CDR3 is TGCGCCAGCAGCTTCGGGGGACAGCTGCTCCCCAATGAGCAGTTCTTC. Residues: CASSFGGQLLPNEQFF. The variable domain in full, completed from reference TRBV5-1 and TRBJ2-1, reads KAGVTQTPRYLIKTRGQQVTLSCSPISGHRSVSWYQQTPGQGLQFLFEYFSETQRNKGNFPGRFSGRQFSNSRSEMNVSTLELGDSALYLCASSFGGQLLPNEQFFGPGTRLTVL.